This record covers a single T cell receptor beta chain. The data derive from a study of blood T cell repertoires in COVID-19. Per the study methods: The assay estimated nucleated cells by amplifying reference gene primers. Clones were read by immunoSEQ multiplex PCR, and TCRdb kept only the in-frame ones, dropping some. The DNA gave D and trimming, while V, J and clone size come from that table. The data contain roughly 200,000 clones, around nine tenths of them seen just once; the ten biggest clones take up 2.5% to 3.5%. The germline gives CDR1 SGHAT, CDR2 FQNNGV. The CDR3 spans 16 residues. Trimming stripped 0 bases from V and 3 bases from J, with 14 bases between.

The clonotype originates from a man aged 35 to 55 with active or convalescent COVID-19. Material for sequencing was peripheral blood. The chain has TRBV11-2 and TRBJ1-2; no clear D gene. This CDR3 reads CASSLDFGPGDYGYTF. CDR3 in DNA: TGTGCCAGCAGCTTAGATTTCGGACCCGGGGACTATGGCTACACCTTC.